One and the same sample provided the 30 T cell receptor beta chains below, sequenced in a study of blood T cell repertoires in COVID-19. The data were produced by immunoSEQ multiplex PCR, yet TCRdb's version contains in-frame clones alone and is incomplete. This table holds 40,000 to 45,000 clones, around nine tenths found once. Sample: peripheral blood. All receptors come from a human donor in a cohort sampled during active COVID-19.

The CDR3, as DNA: TGTGCCAGCAGCCGAACCGGGATTGACACGTTCTTC. This gives the protein CASSRTGIDTFF. The V gene is TRBV14, the J gene TRBJ2-1; weak D call: TRBD2 (5 bases). The germline V gene encodes CDR1 SGHDN and CDR2 FVKESK. With 4 bases removed from V and 15 bases from J, the gap between germline ends came to 16 bases. The CDR3 has 12 residues.

This clone showed up just once. This rearrangement joins TRBV19 to TRBJ1-5; D gene unclear. V was pared by 1 base and J by 5 bases, with 6 bases between. The CDR3 loop spans 13 amino acids. Germline values: CDR1 LNHDA, CDR2 SQIVND (reference sequence). The CDR3 sequence is CASSIARDQPQHF. The DNA for the CDR3 is TGTGCCAGTAGTATAGCGAGGGATCAGCCCCAGCATTTT.

The chain has TRBV2 and TRBJ2-5; D is perhaps TRBD1 (6 bases). Germline loops: CDR1 SNHLY, CDR2 FYNNEI. The CDR3 is 15 amino acids. Deletions cut 6 bases from V and 1 base from J, with 15 bases between. CDR3 sequence (DNA): TGTGCCAGCAGAGGTCTCACAGGGAGCCAAGAGACCCAGTACTTC. This codes for CASRGLTGSQETQYF.

As to this clone: The sample has other DNA sequences that encode this CDR3 too. This chain joins TRBV5-5 and TRBJ1-1; tentative D call: TRBD1 (6 bases). Trimming removed 5 bases from V and 4 bases from J, with 12 bases in between. This CDR3 has 13 amino acids. CDR1 SGHKS and CDR2 YYEKEE come from the germline V gene (reference sequence). The DNA of the CDR3 is TGTGCCAGCAGTGCCCAGACAGGCACTGAAGCTTTCTTT. It codes for CASSAQTGTEAFF.

The chain couples TRBV29-1 to TRBJ2-4, with 8 bases fitting TRBD1. The CDR3 is 14 residues long. Germline values: CDR1 SQVTM, CDR2 ANQGSEA. V lost 4 bases and J lost 1; bases outside the gene matches: 3. CDR3 protein: CSVGQGLAKNIQYF. CDR3 nucleotide sequence: TGCAGCGTTGGACAGGGGTTGGCCAAAAACATTCAGTACTTC.

This chain connects TRBV19 to TRBJ1-1, with 7 positions matching TRBD1. CDR1 is LNHDA, CDR2 SQIVND, per germline (reference sequence). V lost 3 bases to trimming and J lost 2 bases; unmatched junction nucleotides: 6. The CDR3 is 15 residues long. The DNA of the CDR3 is TGTGCCAGTAGTATTACGGCAGGGGGAAACACTGAAGCTTTCTTT. Its protein is CASSITAGGNTEAFF.

The chain recombines TRBV19 with TRBJ2-7; 9 nucleotides line up with TRBD1. The CDR3 covers 14 residues. With 5 bases clipped from V and 3 bases from J, the junction kept 5 bases outside the gene matches. Germline V lookup: CDR1 LNHDA, CDR2 SQIVND (reference sequence). DNA for the CDR3: TGTGCCAGTAGTCCCCGGGACAGGGTCTACGAGCAGTACTTC. Protein sequence: CASSPRDRVYEQYF. The entire variable domain, with the rest obtained from reference TRBV19 and TRBJ2-7, is as follows: DGGITQSPKYLFRKEGQNVTLSCEQNLNHDAMYWYRQDPGQGLRLIYYSQIVNDFQKGDIAEGYSVSREKKESFPLTVTSAQKNPTAFYLCASSPRDRVYEQYFGPGTRLTVT.

This chain links TRBV6-6 with TRBJ1-6, with a weak D call TRBD1 (6 bases). The CDR3 loop spans 16 amino acids. CDR1 and CDR2 from the germline V gene are MNHNY and SVGAGI (reference sequence). V lost 2 bases and J 6 bases, leaving 14 bases between the germline ends. CDR3 nucleotides: TGTGCCAGCAGTTACCCCCCGACAGGAACTAATTCACCCCTCCACTTT. This codes for CASSYPPTGTNSPLHF.

This chain connects TRBV9 to TRBJ2-5; TRBD1 agrees at 11 bases. Trimming took 4 bases from V and 2 from J; bases not matched to a gene: 10. Germline values: CDR1 SGDLS, CDR2 YYNGEE. The CDR3 loop spans 17 amino acids. The CDR3 region is CASSKGQGAGTQETQYF. The CDR3, as DNA: TGTGCCAGCAGCAAAGGACAGGGGGCTGGAACACAAGAGACCCAGTACTTC.

The chain carries TRBV7-8 and TRBJ2-5, with D possibly matching TRBD1 (5 bases). CDR3 length equals 11 residues. Trimming removed 5 bases from V and 5 bases from J, with 6 bases in between. Germline lookup yields CDR1 SGHVS and CDR2 FQNEAQ. The CDR3 DNA sequence: TGTGCCAGCAGCCACAGGGAGACCCAGTACTTC. Encoded protein: CASSHRETQYF.

The chain couples TRBV5-6 to TRBJ1-4; D is perhaps TRBD1 (6 bases). V shed 1 base and J shed 2 bases, with 18 bases lying between them. The CDR3 extends over 18 amino acids. Germline CDR1 SGHDT, CDR2 YYEEEE. The CDR3 protein is CASSLRYGGLGTNEKLFF. The CDR3 DNA follows: TGTGCCAGCAGCTTGAGATACGGGGGGCTCGGGACTAATGAAAAACTGTTTTTT.

The chain has TRBV27 and TRBJ2-2, with D hard to call. The CDR3 contains 12 residues. V lost 6 bases to trimming and J lost 3 bases, with 5 bases between them. The germline CDR1 and CDR2 sequences are MNHEY and SMNVEV (reference sequence). Written as DNA, the CDR3 is TGTGCCAGCAGGGCCGACACCGGGGAGCTGTTTTTT. Protein sequence: CASRADTGELFF.

This clone was picked up one time. The rearrangement links TRBV5-5 to TRBJ1-3; tentatively, D is TRBD1 (5 bases). This CDR3 has 14 residues. The germline V and J ends were trimmed by 5 bases and 0 bases, with 9 bases remaining between them. CDR1 is SGHKS and CDR2 is YYEKEE in the germline V gene (reference sequence). The CDR3 loop reads CASRDTSSGNTIYF. CDR3 DNA sequence: TGTGCCAGCAGGGACACGTCCTCTGGAAACACCATATATTTT.

This clone was seen just once. V is TRBV11-2 and J is TRBJ2-3; 9 bases align to TRBD1. V lost 5 bases and J lost 3; bases outside the gene matches: 9. CDR1 is SGHAT and CDR2 is FQNNGV in the germline V gene. This CDR3 spans 16 amino acids. The CDR3 sequence is CASSDSTGGGTDTQYF. Here the CDR3 DNA reads TGTGCCAGCAGCGATTCAACAGGGGGCGGAACAGATACGCAGTATTTT. Filled out from reference TRBV11-2 and TRBJ2-3, the complete variable domain reads EAGVAQSPRYKIIEKRQSVAFWCNPISGHATLYWYQQILGQGPKLLIQFQNNGVVDDSQLPKDRFSAERLKGVDSTLKIQPAKLEDSAVYLCASSDSTGGGTDTQYFGPGTRLTVL.

The V call is TRBV18, the J call TRBJ1-5; 9 bases map to TRBD1. This CDR3 spans 16 amino acids. V was clipped by 6 bases and J by 1 base; unmatched bases: 7. Germline V gives CDR1 KGHSH, CDR2 LQKENI. The CDR3 region is CASSGTGSGSNQPQHF. DNA of the CDR3: TGTGCCAGCTCCGGGACAGGGTCTGGCAGCAATCAGCCCCAGCATTTT.

The chain carries TRBV5-1 and TRBJ1-1, with D possibly TRBD1 on 5 matching bases. CDR3 length equals 15 residues. Between the trimmed V and J ends, which lost 4 bases and 1 base, there was a span of 14 bases. Germline-derived CDR1 and CDR2 are SGHRS and YFSETQ. DNA for the CDR3: TGCGCCAGCAGCCAGACAGTGGTCGGGAACACTGAAGCTTTCTTT. It yields the protein CASSQTVVGNTEAFF.

The V gene is TRBV24-1, the J gene TRBJ2-1; 11 nucleotides line up with TRBD2. V was pared by 4 bases and J by 5 bases, with 6 bases of the junction left unmatched. Germline V CDR1 and CDR2: KGHDR, SFDVKD. This CDR3 comprises 16 residues. CDR3 in amino acids: CATSDPTSGGNNEQFF. CDR3 bases: TGTGCCACCAGTGACCCCACTAGCGGGGGAAACAATGAGCAGTTCTTC.

The V gene is TRBV5-4, the J gene TRBJ2-3; tentative D call: TRBD1 (6 bases). The germline CDR1 and CDR2 sequences are SGHNT and YYREEE (reference sequence). The CDR3 is 15 amino acids. Trimming stripped 4 bases from V and 10 bases from J, with 22 bases between. DNA for the CDR3: TGTGCCAGCAGCCTTCGGCAGGGGACACCGTACGCGCAGTATTTT. Encoded protein: CASSLRQGTPYAQYF. The variable domain in full, completed from reference TRBV5-4 and TRBJ2-3, reads ETGVTQSPTHLIKTRGQQVTLRCSSQSGHNTVSWYQQALGQGPQFIFQYYREEENGRGNFPPRFSGLQFPNYSSELNVNALELDDSALYLCASSLRQGTPYAQYFGPGTRLTVL.

The genes are TRBV18 and TRBJ1-2; tentatively, D is TRBD1 (5 bases). Trimming cost V 6 bases and J 6 bases, with 17 bases left between them. This CDR3 has 14 amino acids. Germline values: CDR1 KGHSH, CDR2 LQKENI. As DNA, the CDR3 is TGTGCCAGCTCCCCTACTCAGTGGGGGGATGGCTACACCTTC. This codes for CASSPTQWGDGYTF.

The V call is TRBV6-5, the J call TRBJ1-2; 7 nucleotides agree with TRBD1. Germline CDR1 reads MNHEY; CDR2 reads SVGAGI. V shed 8 bases, J shed 5 bases, and the junction held 8 bases outside the gene matches. The CDR3 spans 13 residues. CDR3 sequence: CASLKGQAYGYTF. CDR3 in DNA: TGTGCCAGCCTAAAAGGACAGGCGTATGGCTACACCTTC.

V gene TRBV29-1 combines with J gene TRBJ2-1, with 7 bases matching TRBD1. J was trimmed by 5 bases and V by 1 base; bases with no gene match: 5. CDR1 is SQVTM, CDR2 ANQGSEA, per germline. The CDR3 contains 14 residues. Here the CDR3 reads CSVEGGQLNNEQFF. For the CDR3, the DNA is TGCAGCGTTGAAGGGGGACAGTTAAACAATGAGCAGTTCTTC.

The J gene is TRBJ1-6, the V gene TRBV7-8; 7 bases line up with TRBD1. Germline CDR1 reads SGHVS; CDR2 reads FQNEAQ. J lost 7 bases, V lost 3 bases, and 3 bases had no gene match. The CDR3 spans 14 residues. CDR3 amino acids: CASSLGQSNSPLHF. The DNA for the CDR3 is TGTGCCAGCAGCTTGGGACAGAGCAATTCACCCCTCCACTTT.

The chain combines TRBV4-2 with TRBJ2-6, with D hard to call. The CDR3 covers 16 residues. V was pared by 1 base and J by 0 bases, with 7 bases between. Looked up from germline, CDR1 is LGHNA and CDR2 is YNFKEQ. The DNA for the CDR3 is TGTGCCAGCAGCCAAGTAACCGGCTCTGGGGCCAACGTCCTGACTTTC. Translating gives CASSQVTGSGANVLTF.

The chain links TRBV30 to TRBJ2-5; 10 nucleotides line up with TRBD2. The V segment lost 8 bases and the J segment 5 bases; nucleotides outside the gene matches: 17. Germline V CDR1 and CDR2: GTSNPN, SVGIG (reference sequence). The CDR3 has 16 residues. This CDR3 reads CAGGLQRGGRYETQYF. In nucleotides, the CDR3 is TGTGCCGGCGGCCTTCAGCGGGGGGGGAGGTATGAGACCCAGTACTTC.

This clone is a singleton in its sample. The CDR3 protein is CASSFLFNTGELFF. DNA for the CDR3: TGTGCCAGCAGCTTCCTTTTCAACACCGGGGAGCTGTTTTTT. The chain combines TRBV11-1 with TRBJ2-2; D is undetermined. Germline loops: CDR1 SGHAT, CDR2 FQDESV (reference sequence). V was cut by 3 bases and J by 2 bases, with 7 bases left in between. This CDR3 has 14 amino acids.

The chain recombines TRBV5-1 with TRBJ2-5; tentatively, D is TRBD2 (6 bases). The CDR3 spans 15 residues. Trimming cost V 4 bases and J 6 bases, with 19 bases left between them. CDR1 SGHRS and CDR2 YFSETQ come from the germline V gene. Here the CDR3 DNA reads TGCGCCAGCAGCCTCACGTGGGAGGAGGGAAAGACCCAGTACTTC. This gives the protein CASSLTWEEGKTQYF.

V and J are TRBV6-5 and TRBJ2-5; maybe TRBD1 (5 bases). V was trimmed by 3 bases and J by 5 bases, leaving 10 bases between them. This CDR3 has 13 residues. CDR1 is MNHEY, CDR2 SVGAGI, per germline. The CDR3 reads CASSYQGRETQYF. The CDR3, as DNA: TGTGCCAGCAGTTATCAGGGAAGGGAGACCCAGTACTTC.

The J gene is TRBJ2-5, the V gene TRBV2; 7 bases map to TRBD2. The CDR3 totals 15 residues. The V segment lost 0 bases and the J segment 4 bases; nucleotides outside the gene matches: 5. CDR1 is SNHLY, CDR2 FYNNEI, per germline. CDR3 loop: CASSEAGGDGETQYF. The CDR3 coding sequence is TGTGCCAGCAGTGAAGCGGGGGGGGATGGAGAGACCCAGTACTTC.

The count of this clone is one. The chain uses TRBV5-1 and TRBJ1-2, with a tentative D call TRBD1 (6 bases). Trimming took 2 bases from V and 6 from J, leaving 14 bases between them. In germline, CDR1 is SGHRS, CDR2 YFSETQ. The CDR3 has 14 amino acids. CDR3 DNA sequence: TGCGCCAGCAGCTTTGATCCAGGGGTCGATGGCTACACCTTC. Residues: CASSFDPGVDGYTF.

This clone has just a few counts. V is TRBV2 and J is TRBJ1-5; TRBD1 is a possible D gene (5 bases). The CDR3 runs to 15 residues. V was clipped by 2 bases and J by 3 bases, with 11 bases between them. The germline CDR1 and CDR2 sequences are SNHLY and FYNNEI. CDR3 nucleotide sequence: TGTGCCAGCAGTGAAATAGGGGATGCCAATCAGCCCCAGCATTTT. This sequence encodes CASSEIGDANQPQHF.